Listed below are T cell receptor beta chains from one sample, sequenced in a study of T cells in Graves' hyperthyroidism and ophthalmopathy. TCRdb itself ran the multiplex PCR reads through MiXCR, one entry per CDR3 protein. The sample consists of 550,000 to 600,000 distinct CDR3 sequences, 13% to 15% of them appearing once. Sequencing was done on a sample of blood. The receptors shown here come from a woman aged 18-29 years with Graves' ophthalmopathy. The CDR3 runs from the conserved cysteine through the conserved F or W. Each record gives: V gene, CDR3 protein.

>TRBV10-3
CAIRTAGTANTEAFF
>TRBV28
CASRLAGRTDTQYF
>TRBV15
CATSRDRTSGSSYNEQFF
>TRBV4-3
CASSQDEPPGAGHTDTQYF
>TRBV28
CASSFGVERATSTDTQYF
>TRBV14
CASSQDLGRDTEAFF
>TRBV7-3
CASSPDREEGYTF
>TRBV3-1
CASSQDQAGSEAFF
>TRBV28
CASRRLYTGELFF
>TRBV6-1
CASSESEYQPQHF
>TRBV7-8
CASSLEGDTDTQYF
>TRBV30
CAWRTSGGDYNEQFF
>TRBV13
CASSSSVLPSYEQYF
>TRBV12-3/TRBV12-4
CASSTRQGWGTDTQYF
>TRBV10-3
CAISPWTSGGNEQFF
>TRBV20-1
CSAYVSSNYGYTF
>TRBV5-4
CASSTGLAGSSGANVLTF
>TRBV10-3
CAISTGTGVNTGELFF
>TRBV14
CASSQGGLWNEQFF
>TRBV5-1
CASSPGVFTGELFF
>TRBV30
CAWSPTGGWRNQPQHF
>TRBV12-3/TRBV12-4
CASRPGQGASYEQYF
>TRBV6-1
CASSLGQGLGKTEAFF
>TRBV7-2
CASSRPGGGVGETQYF
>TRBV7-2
CASSQPGTTNEKLFF
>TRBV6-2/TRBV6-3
CASSDSSFSQYF
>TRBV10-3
CAISDLGEWGYNSPLHF
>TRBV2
CASAGTSGRDRTDTQYF
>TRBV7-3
CASSLTGTDSEQYF
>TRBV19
CASKFLHSGNSPLHF
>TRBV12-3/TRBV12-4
CASSPGTLSNQPQHF
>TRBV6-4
CASSDGQGGAFF
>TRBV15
CATSAPGTSRYNEQFF
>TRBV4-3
CASSQDDREDQPQHF
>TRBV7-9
CASRGEGSWDKEFF
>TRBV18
CASSPLRTSGRANEQFF
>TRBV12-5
CASGFHGTSGRGGEQFF
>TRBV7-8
CASSAHPGLAGGTGYNEQFF
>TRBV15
CATSRSLATSSYNEQFF
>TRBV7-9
CASKWGVVETQYF
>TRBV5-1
CASSSPGQGSYLEQFF
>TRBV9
CASSVDSGTARGYTF
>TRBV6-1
CARIRTSGTPYEQYF
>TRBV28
CASSSGDSHNEQFF
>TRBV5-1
CVSSFPRTSGTSSSYNEQFF
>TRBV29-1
CSGGGQPGTSGSEQYF
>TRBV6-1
CASRIGVGNYGYTF
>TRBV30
CAQGSGANVLTF
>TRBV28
CQKTGPSYNWEQFF
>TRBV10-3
CAISEIGAVLSYEQYF
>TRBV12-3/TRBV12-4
CASSFAGTYEQYF
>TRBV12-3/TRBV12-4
CASSFSSSSTDTQYF
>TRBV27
CASSYGTGGTDTQYF
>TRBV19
CASSSPSATNEKLFF
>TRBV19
CASKERASNTGELFF
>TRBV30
CAWSQGAGGNTIYF
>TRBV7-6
CASSWTSGSSEQYF
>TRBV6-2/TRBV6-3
CASSTGSLHEKLFF
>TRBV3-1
CASSSVGTYTYEQYF